This TCR beta chain was recovered during a study of technical replicates of blood from several donors. The CDR3 covers 14 residues. From germline, CDR1 is SSHAT and CDR2 FNYEAQ (reference sequence). V was clipped by 5 bases and J by 7 bases; unmatched bases: 6. The assay was immunoSEQ multiplex PCR, and TCRdb's table has in-frame clones only and misses some. Of 81,000 or so clones in the sample, about 96% were seen once. The rearrangement joins TRBV7-7 to TRBJ2-2, with TRBD1 matching 8 bases. The TCR was taken from a human donor in good health. Specimen: T cells isolated from PBMCs. The CDR3 protein is CASSPGTGLGELFF. CDR3 bases: TGTGCCAGCAGCCCTGGGACAGGCCTCGGGGAGCTGTTTTTT.